The next 20 T cell receptor beta chains were all read from a single sample in a study of tumour-infiltrating T cells in Burkitt lymphoma. Produced via immunoSEQ multiplex PCR; TCRdb's table is partial and in-frame only. The sample includes over a thousand clones, about 15% of them seen just once. Input material: tumor tissue. The receptors shown here come from a human donor with Burkitt lymphoma.

The genes are TRBV10-2 and TRBJ1-2; D is possibly TRBD1 (6 bases). This CDR3 region has 14 residues. Deletions cut 0 bases from V and 4 bases from J, with 9 bases between. The V gene's germline CDR1 is WSHSY and CDR2 SAAADI. CDR3 protein: CASSESQGLYGYTF. The CDR3 DNA is TGCGCCAGCAGTGAGTCACAGGGACTCTATGGCTACACCTTC.

In its sample, this clone was seen a few times. The chain couples TRBV7-9 to TRBJ1-1, with no clear D. Looked up from germline, CDR1 is SEHNR and CDR2 is FQNEAQ (reference sequence). CDR3 length: 11 residues. The ends were cut back, 3 bases at V and 5 bases at J, with 4 bases in the middle. The CDR3 is CASSFPTEAFF. CDR3 DNA: TGTGCCAGCAGCTTTCCGACTGAAGCTTTCTTT.

This chain links TRBV5-1 with TRBJ2-5; no reliable D call. Trimming removed 0 bases at V and 5 bases at J, with 11 bases between. The CDR3 extends over 14 amino acids. Germline values: CDR1 SGHRS, CDR2 YFSETQ. This CDR3 reads CASSLGSEVETQYF. CDR3 in DNA: TGCGCCAGCAGCTTGGGGAGCGAGGTGGAGACCCAGTACTTC.

This clone has only a few counts. The rearrangement links TRBV19 to TRBJ2-7, with a weak D call TRBD1 (6 bases). V was trimmed by 6 bases and J by 6 bases, leaving 12 bases between them. The germline gives CDR1 LNHDA, CDR2 SQIVND (reference sequence). The CDR3 extends over 12 amino acids. The CDR3 bases are TGTGCCAGTAGCAAGGGGGTCGGCGAGCAGTACGTC. This sequence encodes CASSKGVGEQYV.

A note on this clone: The DNA is left out, because the CDR3 cannot be placed on it with certainty; the CDR3 is given as TCRdb lists it. The V gene is TRBV19, the J gene TRBJ1-3. Germline V gives CDR1 LNHDA, CDR2 SQIVND (reference sequence). Counting both end residues, the CDR3 totals 13 amino acids. The CDR3 protein is CASTSGRGDTIYF.

This clone was observed a handful of times. The chain links TRBV29-1 to TRBJ2-2; D unclear. Germline assignment: CDR1 SQVTM and CDR2 ANQGSEA. The CDR3 has 12 residues. V was pared by 4 bases and J by 4 bases, with 7 bases between. The CDR3 DNA reads as TGCAGCGTTGGACATCGCACCGGGGAGCTGTTTTTT. As protein: CSVGHRTGELFF.

The CDR3 DNA reads as TGTGCTAGTGGTTTGGCGTACAATGAGCAGTTCTTC. It codes for CASGLAYNEQFF. The gene calls are TRBV12-5 and TRBJ2-1; unclear D gene. In germline, CDR1 is LGHNT, CDR2 FRNRAP. The CDR3 contains 12 residues. V shed 1 base and J shed 4 bases, with 2 bases lying between them.

The V call is TRBV27, the J call TRBJ2-1; D may be TRBD1 (6 bases). Trimming cost V 6 bases and J 0 bases, with 9 bases left between them. Germline CDR1 and CDR2: MNHEY and SMNVEV (reference sequence). This CDR3 is 14 amino acids long. CDR3: CASRDRSSYNEQFF. DNA of the CDR3: TGTGCCAGCAGAGACAGGAGCTCCTACAATGAGCAGTTCTTC.

This clone was observed a handful of times. The CDR3 is CASSPLRGGQVDTQYF. CDR3 coding DNA: TGTGCCAGCAGTCCTCTACGGGGGGGCCAGGTAGATACGCAGTATTTT. The V gene is TRBV27, the J gene TRBJ2-3; 8 bases are a match to TRBD2. The CDR3 contains 16 residues. The J segment lost 5 bases and the V segment lost 5 bases, leaving 12 bases of the junction unmatched. Germline CDR1 and CDR2: MNHEY and SMNVEV (reference sequence).

The rearrangement links TRBV12-2 to TRBJ1-2. TRBV12-2 is listed as a pseudogene. The CDR3 consists of 14 residues. CDR3 sequence: CASRLAREHYGYTF. The CDR3 DNA reads TGTGCAAGTCGCTTAGCGAGGGAGCATTACGGCTACACCTTC.

This sequence joins TRBV19 and TRBJ1-1; 9 bases line up with TRBD1. The germline gives CDR1 LNHDA, CDR2 SQIVND (reference sequence). This CDR3 has 14 amino acids. The J segment lost 4 bases and the V segment lost 5 bases, leaving 5 bases of the junction unmatched. The CDR3 DNA follows: TGTGCCAGTAGTCTCGACAGGGGGAGCACTGAAGCTTTCTTT. Translated, it gives CASSLDRGSTEAFF.

V gene TRBV30 combines with J gene TRBJ1-3; TRBD1 aligns across 7 bases. Germline V gives CDR1 GTSNPN, CDR2 SVGIG (reference sequence). CDR3 length: 15 amino acids. The J segment lost 5 bases and the V segment lost 0 bases, leaving 7 bases of the junction unmatched. The DNA of the CDR3 is TGTGCCTGGAGTGTACCTACAGGGGTTAGAAACACCATATATTTT. Amino acids: CAWSVPTGVRNTIYF. Supplemented by reference TRBV30 and TRBJ1-3, the full variable domain reads SQTIHQWPATLVQPVGSPLSLECTVEGTSNPNLYWYRQAAGRGLQLLFYSVGIGQISSEVPQNLSASRPQDRQFILSSKKLLLSDSGFYLCAWSVPTGVRNTIYFGEGSWLTVV.

The CDR3 nucleotides are TGTGCCAGCGGACAGTCGAACACCGGGGAGCTGTTTTTT. This gives the protein CASGQSNTGELFF. The chain couples TRBV2 to TRBJ2-2; the D gene is possibly TRBD1 (6 bases). Deletions cut 8 bases from V and 0 bases from J, with 7 bases between. The CDR3 sequence is 13 residues long. Germline V gives CDR1 SNHLY, CDR2 FYNNEI. Filled out from reference TRBV2 and TRBJ2-2, the complete variable domain reads EPEVTQTPSHQVTQMGQEVILRCVPISNHLYFYWYRQILGQKVEFLVSFYNNEISEKSEIFDDQFSVERPDGSNFTLKIRSTKLEDSAMYFCASGQSNTGELFFGEGSRLTVL.

In its sample, this clone was seen a few times. The chain recombines TRBV10-1 with TRBJ2-7; no clear D gene. V lost 2 bases, J lost 5 bases, and 4 bases lay in between. The CDR3 covers 11 residues. CDR1 and CDR2 (germline): WNHNN, SYGVQD (reference sequence). The CDR3 DNA sequence: TGCGCCAGCAGTGAGGCTGACGAGCAGTACGTC. Translated, it gives CASSEADEQYV.

V and J are TRBV5-4 and TRBJ1-2; 9 nucleotides align to TRBD1. V was clipped by 4 bases and J by 4 bases; unmatched bases: 5. The V gene's germline CDR1 is SGHNT and CDR2 YYREEE (reference sequence). The CDR3 is made up of 14 amino acids. The CDR3 protein is CASSRDRASYGYTF. In nucleotides, the CDR3 is TGTGCCAGCAGCCGGGACAGGGCCAGCTATGGCTACACCTTC.

The CDR3 DNA is TGTGCCAGCAGAGACGATCAGGGGCACAATTCACCCCTCCACTTT. Its protein product is CASRDDQGHNSPLHF. The V gene is TRBV7-2, the J gene TRBJ1-6; possible D gene TRBD1, 6 bases. The V end was cut by 6 bases, the J end by 7 bases, with 16 bases between. Germline V gene sequence: CDR1 SGHTA, CDR2 FQGNSA. This CDR3 contains 15 residues. The full variable domain, in which reference TRBV7-2 and TRBJ1-6 provide the parts outside the CDR3, is GAGVSQSPSNKVTEKGKDVELRCDPISGHTALYWYRQSLGQGLEFLIYFQGNSAPDKSGLPSDRFSAERTGGSVSTLTIQRTQQEDSAVYLCASRDDQGHNSPLHFGNGTRLTVT.

The V and J genes are TRBV7-6 and TRBJ1-1, with D hard to call. CDR3 length: 11 amino acids. Germline-derived CDR1 and CDR2 are SGHVS and FNYEAQ. The germline V and J ends were trimmed by 1 base and 7 bases, with 4 bases remaining between them. CDR3 amino acids: CASSLDNEAFF. The CDR3 bases are TGTGCCAGCAGCTTAGATAATGAAGCTTTCTTT.

The count of this clone is one. CDR3 DNA: TGTGCCAGCAGCTTAAGCTCCTACGAGCAGTACGTC. Protein: CASSLSSYEQYV. The chain links TRBV11-2 to TRBJ2-7; unclear D gene. This CDR3 region has 12 residues. Germline loops: CDR1 SGHAT, CDR2 FQNNGV. Trimming cost V 2 bases and J 0 bases, with 2 bases left between them.

This clone was counted between two and nine times. The V gene is TRBV4-2, the J gene TRBJ1-2, with 12 nucleotides matching TRBD1. The CDR3 is made up of 15 amino acids. V lost 3 bases to trimming and J lost 5 bases; unmatched junction nucleotides: 4. CDR1 is LGHNA, CDR2 YNFKEQ, per germline. The CDR3 DNA follows: TGTGCCAGCAGCCATGGGACAGGGGGCGTTTATGGCTACACCTTC. Protein sequence: CASSHGTGGVYGYTF.

By proportion, this clone is large. CDR3 bases: TGCAGCGTTGGTGTCGGCTACGAGCAGTACTTC. Translating gives CSVGVGYEQYF. The V call is TRBV29-1, the J call TRBJ2-7; no clear D gene. Trimming removed 4 bases from V and 3 bases from J, with 7 bases in between. Germline V gives CDR1 SQVTM, CDR2 ANQGSEA. The CDR3 is made up of 11 amino acids.